This T cell receptor (beta chain) derives from a study of control samples from healthy donors and cancer patients. CDR1 is SGHTA and CDR2 is FQGTGA in the germline V gene. The CDR3 has 14 residues. Deletions cut 0 bases from V and 2 bases from J, with 7 bases between. Profiled with immunoSEQ multiplex PCR; TCRdb holds only in-frame clones, not every one. The sample contains 100,000 to 150,000 clones, approximately 91% of which appear only once. The sample consisted of blood. The source of this sequence is a woman younger than 35 in good health. The chain combines TRBV7-3 with TRBJ1-1; no reliable D call. The CDR3 reads CASSLTGPNTEAFF. For the CDR3, the DNA is TGTGCCAGCAGCTTAACGGGCCCTAACACTGAAGCTTTCTTT.